The 4 T cell receptor beta chains given below trace back to one sample, sequenced in a study of CD8 T cells in ankylosing spondylitis. In TCRdb, the 5' RACE reads were re-called with MiXCR into one record per CDR3 protein. This table has 250,000 to 350,000 distinct CDR3 sequences, roughly 20% appearing once. The sample taken for sequencing was blood, either unsorted or a sorted T cell fraction (not recorded which). These receptors all come from a male donor with ankylosing spondylitis or in good health (not recorded which).

The table lists this clonotype with many counts. The genes are TRBV27 and TRBJ2-3, with 10 bases matching TRBD2. Losses at the gene ends were 3 bases for V and 4 bases for J; bases not matched to a gene: 7. The CDR3 contains 16 residues. Germline V gene sequence: CDR1 MNHEY, CDR2 SMNVEV (reference sequence). CDR3 DNA sequence: TGTGCCAGCAGTTTGGCTAGCGGGGGAAGGGCAGATACGCAGTATTTT. As protein: CASSLASGGRADTQYF.

The V and J genes are TRBV6-5 and TRBJ2-1, with 11 bases aligning to TRBD2. This CDR3 has 15 residues. The ends lost 1 base at V and 10 bases at J; junction bases unmatched: 6. Per germline, CDR1 MNHEY and CDR2 SVGAGI. CDR3 residues: CASSYLTSGIGEQFF. CDR3 in DNA: TGTGCCAGCAGTTACTTGACTAGCGGGATTGGGGAGCAGTTCTTC.

This clonotype was seen repeatedly, ten times or more. The chain links TRBV6-5 to TRBJ2-2, with TRBD1 matching over 7 bases. The germline V gene has CDR1 MNHEY and CDR2 SVGAGI. Trimming took 5 bases from V and 0 from J; bases not matched to a gene: 9. This CDR3 spans 17 amino acids. CDR3 sequence: CASSHRQGRANTGELFF. The CDR3 DNA reads TGTGCCAGCAGTCATCGACAGGGCCGAGCGAACACCGGGGAGCTGTTTTTT.

Only a few counts were recorded for this clonotype. The genes are TRBV9 and TRBJ2-1; 10 bases line up with TRBD2. V shed 0 bases, J shed 3 bases, and the junction held 6 bases outside the gene matches. Germline CDR1 SGDLS, CDR2 YYNGEE. This CDR3 has 17 amino acids. The CDR3 DNA sequence: TGTGCCAGCAGCGTAGGGGCTAGCGGGAGTATCTACAATGAGCAGTTCTTC. It is translated as CASSVGASGSIYNEQFF.